This is a list of T cell receptor beta chains from one sample in a study of cytomegalovirus exposure and HLA in healthy donors. Sequencing was performed with immunoSEQ multiplex PCR; in TCRdb, only in-frame clones are kept and a portion is missing. The sample has roughly 200,000 clones; roughly 70% are singletons. The sample comprised PBMCs. These receptors were taken from a male donor in good health and CMV-seronegative. Each CDR3 is given with its conserved first and last residue. The D gene is left open where the match is weak. Size values are once, few and many counts, or a class for expanded clones, and some rows have none.

CDR3 protein: CASSLSGNYEQYF
CDR3 DNA: TGCGCCAGCAGCTTGTCCGGGAACTACGAGCAGTACTTC
D gene: NA
clone size: few
J gene: TRBJ2-7
V gene: TRBV5-1

CDR3 protein: CASSLEGRNEQYF
CDR3 DNA: TGCGCCAGCAGCTTGGAGGGGAGGAACGAGCAGTACTTC
D gene: NA
clone size: NA
J gene: TRBJ2-7
V gene: TRBV5-1

CDR3 protein: CASSSVGGNQPQHF
CDR3 DNA: TGTGCCAGCAGTTCGGTGGGCGGCAATCAGCCCCAGCATTTT
D gene: NA
clone size: NA
J gene: TRBJ1-5
V gene: TRBV6-6

CDR3 protein: CASSLWTSGSERDEQFF
CDR3 DNA: TGTGCCAGCAGTTTATGGACTAGCGGATCTGAAAGGGATGAGCAGTTCTTC
D gene: TRBD2
clone size: NA
J gene: TRBJ2-1
V gene: TRBV28

CDR3 protein: CASSYFDRSVAFF
CDR3 DNA: TGTGCCAGCAGTTACTTCGACAGGTCTGTGGCTTTCTTT
D gene: NA
clone size: NA
J gene: TRBJ1-1
V gene: TRBV6-5

CDR3 protein: CASSFGLAGRENIQYF
CDR3 DNA: TGTGCCAGCAGTTTCGGACTAGCGGGGAGGGAAAACATTCAGTACTTC
D gene: TRBD2
clone size: NA
J gene: TRBJ2-4
V gene: TRBV6-5

CDR3 protein: CASSILVLTRDESDTQYF
CDR3 DNA: TGTGCCAGTAGTATCCTGGTGTTAACCAGGGATGAATCAGATACGCAGTATTTT
D gene: NA
clone size: NA
J gene: TRBJ2-3
V gene: TRBV19

CDR3 protein: CASPFIGVITDTQYF
CDR3 DNA: TGTGCCAGCCCCTTTATAGGGGTGATCACAGATACGCAGTATTTT
D gene: NA
clone size: NA
J gene: TRBJ2-3
V gene: TRBV6-5

CDR3 protein: CASSPGWGREGYTF
CDR3 DNA: TGTGCCAGCAGCCCTGGATGGGGGCGAGAGGGCTACACCTTC
D gene: NA
clone size: NA
J gene: TRBJ1-2
V gene: TRBV27

CDR3 protein: CASSLFVGPSYNSPLHF
CDR3 DNA: TGTGCCAGCAGCTTATTTGTGGGCCCTTCCTATAATTCACCCCTCCACTTT
D gene: NA
clone size: NA
J gene: TRBJ1-6
V gene: TRBV11-2

CDR3 protein: CASSYSTASNQPQHF
CDR3 DNA: TGTGCCAGCAGTTACTCCACAGCCTCCAATCAGCCCCAGCATTTT
D gene: NA
clone size: NA
J gene: TRBJ1-5
V gene: TRBV6-5

CDR3 protein: CASSLGGGRAFF
CDR3 DNA: TGTGCCAGCAGCTTAGGTGGGGGCCGAGCTTTCTTT
D gene: NA
clone size: NA
J gene: TRBJ1-1
V gene: TRBV5-8

CDR3 protein: CASSLSMQGAGTDTQYF
CDR3 DNA: TGTGCCAGCAGTTTATCGATGCAGGGTGCAGGCACAGATACGCAGTATTTT
D gene: NA
clone size: NA
J gene: TRBJ2-3
V gene: TRBV27

CDR3 protein: CAWSVGRESSKGTQYF
CDR3 DNA: TGTGCCTGGAGTGTGGGTCGGGAATCTTCGAAGGGTACGCAGTATTTT
D gene: NA
clone size: once
J gene: TRBJ2-3
V gene: TRBV30

CDR3 protein: CASSQAQLSYNEQFF
CDR3 DNA: TGTGCCAGCAGCCAAGCCCAACTCTCCTACAATGAGCAGTTCTTC
D gene: NA
clone size: NA
J gene: TRBJ2-1
V gene: TRBV4-2

CDR3 protein: CASSSLAWNTGELFF
CDR3 DNA: TGCGCCAGCAGCTCGTTAGCGTGGAACACCGGGGAGCTGTTTTTT
D gene: NA
clone size: NA
J gene: TRBJ2-2
V gene: TRBV5-1

CDR3 protein: CASSPQDRPTEAFF
CDR3 DNA: TGTGCCAGCTCACCCCAGGACAGGCCCACTGAAGCTTTCTTT
D gene: TRBD1
clone size: NA
J gene: TRBJ1-1
V gene: TRBV18

CDR3 protein: CASSERASGGAGSGANVLTF
CDR3 DNA: TGCGCCAGCAGTGAGAGGGCTAGCGGGGGGGCGGGCTCTGGGGCCAACGTCCTGACTTTC
D gene: TRBD2
clone size: NA
J gene: TRBJ2-6
V gene: TRBV10-2

CDR3 protein: CAHWIGRPGNEQFF
CDR3 DNA: TGTGCGCACTGGATCGGGAGGCCCGGAAATGAGCAGTTCTTC
D gene: TRBD2
clone size: NA
J gene: TRBJ2-1
V gene: TRBV6-1

CDR3 protein: CASSESGGPPTDTQYF
CDR3 DNA: TGTGCCAGCAGTGAGAGCGGGGGGCCTCCCACAGATACGCAGTATTTT
D gene: TRBD2
clone size: NA
J gene: TRBJ2-3
V gene: TRBV2

CDR3 protein: CASSFYRGPSYEQYF
CDR3 DNA: TGTGCCAGCAGCTTCTACAGGGGTCCTTCCTACGAGCAGTACTTC
D gene: TRBD1
clone size: few
J gene: TRBJ2-7
V gene: TRBV5-4

CDR3 protein: CSSTPGQGGQETQYF
CDR3 DNA: TGTTCCAGCACCCCCGGACAGGGGGGACAAGAGACCCAGTACTTC
D gene: TRBD1
clone size: NA
J gene: TRBJ2-5
V gene: TRBV7-9

CDR3 protein: CASSTGLYEQYF
CDR3 DNA: TGTGCCAGCAGCACGGGACTCTACGAGCAGTACTTC
D gene: NA
clone size: few
J gene: TRBJ2-7
V gene: TRBV11-2

CDR3 protein: CASSRYRTSGSWPETQYF
CDR3 DNA: TGTGCCAGCAGCAGGTACCGGACTAGCGGGAGTTGGCCAGAGACCCAGTACTTC
D gene: TRBD2
clone size: few
J gene: TRBJ2-5
V gene: TRBV28

CDR3 protein: CASSRTTAQNTEAFF
CDR3 DNA: TGTGCCAGTAGTAGGACAACCGCTCAGAACACTGAAGCTTTCTTT
D gene: NA
clone size: NA
J gene: TRBJ1-1
V gene: TRBV19

CDR3 protein: CASRAGLTYEQYF
CDR3 DNA: TGTGCCAGTAGGGCAGGGTTAACCTACGAGCAGTACTTC
D gene: NA
clone size: NA
J gene: TRBJ2-7
V gene: TRBV19

CDR3 protein: CASGHQGASVGGYTF
CDR3 DNA: TGTGCTAGTGGCCACCAGGGGGCTTCGGTTGGTGGCTACACCTTC
D gene: TRBD1
clone size: NA
J gene: TRBJ1-2
V gene: TRBV12-5

CDR3 protein: CASRLRQVDTEAFF
CDR3 DNA: TGTGCCAGCAGGCTTAGACAGGTTGACACTGAAGCTTTCTTT
D gene: NA
clone size: once
J gene: TRBJ1-1
V gene: TRBV5-4

CDR3 protein: CASSVSERVTDTQYF
CDR3 DNA: TGTGCCAGCAGCGTATCGGAGAGGGTGACAGATACGCAGTATTTT
D gene: NA
clone size: NA
J gene: TRBJ2-3
V gene: TRBV9

CDR3 protein: CSVEVSTDTQYF
CDR3 DNA: TGCAGCGTTGAAGTAAGCACAGATACGCAGTATTTT
D gene: NA
clone size: NA
J gene: TRBJ2-3
V gene: TRBV29-1

CDR3 protein: CASSPTSGRVYEQFF
CDR3 DNA: TGTGCCAGCAGCCCCACTAGCGGGAGGGTCTATGAGCAGTTCTTC
D gene: TRBD2
clone size: NA
J gene: TRBJ2-1
V gene: TRBV7-3

CDR3 protein: CASSRDRVSNQPQHF
CDR3 DNA: TGTGCCAGCAGCCGGGACAGAGTGAGCAATCAGCCCCAGCATTTT
D gene: TRBD1
clone size: NA
J gene: TRBJ1-5
V gene: TRBV7-9

CDR3 protein: CASSPPYSNPLQPQHF
CDR3 DNA: TGTGCCAGCAGCCCCCCATACTCAAACCCCCTTCAGCCCCAGCATTTT
D gene: NA
clone size: NA
J gene: TRBJ1-5
V gene: TRBV28

CDR3 protein: CASTTREGDNEQFF
CDR3 DNA: TGTGCCAGCACTACGCGTGAGGGGGACAATGAGCAGTTCTTC
D gene: NA
clone size: NA
J gene: TRBJ2-1
V gene: TRBV6-6

CDR3 protein: CASRDTGTGKGYTF
CDR3 DNA: TGTGCCAGCAGGGATACCGGGACAGGGAAAGGCTACACCTTC
D gene: TRBD1
clone size: NA
J gene: TRBJ1-2
V gene: TRBV28

CDR3 protein: CASSAEGTGGVEQYF
CDR3 DNA: TGTGCCAGCAGTGCTGAAGGGACAGGGGGCGTCGAGCAGTACTTC
D gene: TRBD1
clone size: NA
J gene: TRBJ2-7
V gene: TRBV13

CDR3 protein: CSSSPRRSGGTDTQYF
CDR3 DNA: TGTTCCAGCAGCCCCAGACGTAGCGGGGGCACAGATACGCAGTATTTT
D gene: TRBD2
clone size: NA
J gene: TRBJ2-3
V gene: TRBV7-9

CDR3 protein: CASSLFGRTYEQYF
CDR3 DNA: TGTGCCAGCAGCTTATTCGGCAGGACCTACGAGCAGTACTTC
D gene: NA
clone size: once
J gene: TRBJ2-7
V gene: TRBV11-2

CDR3 protein: CAWKAYVQGGSPLHF
CDR3 DNA: TGTGCCTGGAAGGCGTATGTCCAGGGGGGATCACCCCTCCACTTT
D gene: TRBD1
clone size: NA
J gene: TRBJ1-6
V gene: TRBV30

CDR3 protein: CASGLAGEDEQFF
CDR3 DNA: TGTGCCAGCGGACTAGCGGGAGAGGATGAGCAGTTCTTC
D gene: TRBD2
clone size: NA
J gene: TRBJ2-1
V gene: TRBV6-6

CDR3 protein: CASSYLAGEGYNEQFF
CDR3 DNA: TGTGCCAGCAGTTACTTGGCGGGAGAGGGTTACAATGAGCAGTTCTTC
D gene: TRBD2
clone size: NA
J gene: TRBJ2-1
V gene: TRBV6-5

CDR3 protein: CASSLASTDTQYF
CDR3 DNA: TGTGCCAGCAGCTTAGCGTCAACAGATACGCAGTATTTT
D gene: NA
clone size: NA
J gene: TRBJ2-3
V gene: TRBV7-2

CDR3 protein: CASSLNGVGEQFF
CDR3 DNA: TGTGCCAGCAGCTTAAACGGGGTTGGTGAGCAGTTCTTC
D gene: NA
clone size: NA
J gene: TRBJ2-1
V gene: TRBV7-3

CDR3 protein: CASSSQPDRIDNEQFF
CDR3 DNA: TGTGCCAGCAGCTCCCAACCAGACAGGATAGACAATGAGCAGTTCTTC
D gene: NA
clone size: NA
J gene: TRBJ2-1
V gene: TRBV9

CDR3 protein: CASSLASSTGYNEQFF
CDR3 DNA: TGTGCCAGCAGCTTAGCTAGCAGCACGGGATACAATGAGCAGTTCTTC
D gene: NA
clone size: NA
J gene: TRBJ2-1
V gene: TRBV11-3